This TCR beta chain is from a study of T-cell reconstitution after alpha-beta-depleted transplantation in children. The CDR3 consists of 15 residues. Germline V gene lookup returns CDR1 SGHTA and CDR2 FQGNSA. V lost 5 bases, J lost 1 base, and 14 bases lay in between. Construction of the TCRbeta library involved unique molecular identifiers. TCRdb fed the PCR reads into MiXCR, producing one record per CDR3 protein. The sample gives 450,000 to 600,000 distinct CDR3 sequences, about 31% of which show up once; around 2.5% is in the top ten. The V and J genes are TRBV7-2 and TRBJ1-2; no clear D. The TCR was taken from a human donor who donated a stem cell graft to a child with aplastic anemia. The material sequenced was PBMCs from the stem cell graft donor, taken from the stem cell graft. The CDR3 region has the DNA TGTGCCAGCAGCGCAGACGTCGCGATTAACTATGGCTACACCTTC. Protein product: CASSADVAINYGYTF.